This TCR beta chain was sequenced for a study of OX40 agonist ivuxolimab in advanced cancers. Study details: Ivuxolimab, an agonist antibody against OX40 (CD134), was given to patients.

This clone has more than one count but fewer than ten. Autoimmune disease history or systemic immunosuppression led to patient exclusion. Measured with immunoSEQ multiplex PCR; TCRdb has only the in-frame clones, and not every one. The data contain around 80,000 clones, around 84% of them singletons. Sequences were derived from CD4+ or CD8+ T cells sorted from blood, sampled in a trial of the OX40 agonist ivuxolimab. This receptor was obtained from an adult with an advanced solid tumor such as melanoma, head and neck, liver or kidney cancer.

CDR3 DNA: TGTGCCAGCAGCTTAGATTTGACTAGCGGGGGGCGGGAGACCCAGTACTTC. The encoded protein is CASSLDLTSGGRETQYF. This chain links TRBV7-6 with TRBJ2-5, with TRBD2 matching 13 bases. With V trimmed by 1 base and J by 5 bases, 7 bases remained unmatched. The CDR3 sequence is 17 residues long. Per germline, CDR1 SGHVS and CDR2 FNYEAQ.